What follows describes a single T cell receptor (beta chain). Germline V gene data show CDR1 as SGHVT and CDR2 as SQSDAQ. There are 18 residues in the CDR3. V was pared by 5 bases and J by 6 bases, with 15 bases of the junction left unmatched. With a J-beta primer mix and a sample-barcoded 5' primer, a second PCR ran 7 to 11 cycles. TCRdb ran MiXCR on the 5' RACE reads and lists one entry per CDR3 protein. The repertoire includes hundreds of thousands of distinct CDR3 sequences, about 29% of them detected once, and 3% to 4.5% sits in the top ten. The data stem from a study of blood T cells in healthy people across ages. In addition, the sample was reused for a study of T cells of mothers and their children. That work contributes: More than 5 children and their three healthy Caucasian mothers were the donors. Each mother yielded more than 8.5 million TCR beta CDR3 reads. Each child yielded roughly 2.9 million reads. With unrelated pairs as the comparison, related mother-child pairs had a slightly higher overlap that was not significant. Persisting microchimeric T cell clones went undetected.

The chain employs TRBV7-4 and TRBJ1-5, with TRBD1 matching 11 bases. The clonotype was recovered from a boy aged 2 to 10 in good health. Sequenced sample: blood. This CDR3 is CASSTREDRGRTCQPQHF. The DNA of the CDR3 is TGTGCCAGCAGCACGCGGGAGGACAGGGGGCGAACGTGTCAGCCCCAGCATTTT.